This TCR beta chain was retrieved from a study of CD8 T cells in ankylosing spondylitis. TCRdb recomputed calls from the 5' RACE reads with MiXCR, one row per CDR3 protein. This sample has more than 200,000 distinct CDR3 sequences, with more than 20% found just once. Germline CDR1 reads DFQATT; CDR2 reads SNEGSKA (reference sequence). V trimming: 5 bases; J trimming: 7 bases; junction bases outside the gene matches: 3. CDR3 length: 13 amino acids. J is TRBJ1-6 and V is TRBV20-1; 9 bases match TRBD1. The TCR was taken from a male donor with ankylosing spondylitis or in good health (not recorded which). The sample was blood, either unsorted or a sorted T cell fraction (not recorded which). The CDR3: CSAGTGRNSPLHF. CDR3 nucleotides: TGCAGTGCTGGGACAGGGCGGAATTCACCCCTCCACTTT.